This T cell receptor (beta chain) came from a study of early T cells in non-severe SARS-CoV-2 infection. Study summary: Unpaired chains resulted from sequencing bulk RNA of unsorted whole blood.

Tagging with unique molecular identifiers was applied to individual cDNA molecules. TCRdb passed the 5' RACE reads through MiXCR, listing each CDR3 protein once. Of around 83,000 distinct CDR3 sequences listed, about 10% are singletons. Study-level points and caveats: Anti-spike CD8 specificities were favored by VDJdb matching, whose results missed private and CD4 specificities.

Ten or more counts support this clonotype. Antigen unknown. This CDR3 contains 17 residues. The junction had 7 bases not matched to a gene; V was cut back by 4 bases and J by 4 bases. Germline CDR1 is MDHEN and CDR2 is SYDVKM. The receptor's source is an adult who was a healthcare worker with PCR-confirmed SARS-CoV-2 infection or an uninfected control (not recorded which). The sequencing here drew on whole blood, taken at baseline. J is TRBJ2-3 and V is TRBV28; TRBD2 agrees at 14 bases. CDR3 region: CASSSGLAGVVADTQYF. CDR3 sequence (DNA): TGTGCCAGCAGTTCGGGACTAGCGGGAGTTGTTGCAGATACGCAGTATTTT.